Following are 8 T cell receptor beta chains from one sample sequenced in a study of cytomegalovirus exposure and HLA in healthy donors. PCR used 60 Vbeta primers and 13 Jbeta primers. The protocol was immunoSEQ multiplex PCR, while the TCRdb copy is restricted to in-frame clones and leaves out a portion. In the table there are fewer than 120,000 clones, 75% to 80% of which are singletons. The sample consisted of PBMCs. These receptors came from a woman aged 25 to 39 in good health and CMV-seronegative.

This chain joins TRBV6-5 and TRBJ1-2, with 11 bases aligning to TRBD1. Trimming took 6 bases from V and 7 from J; bases not matched to a gene: 4. This CDR3 is 13 amino acids long. From germline, CDR1 is MNHEY and CDR2 SVGAGI. CDR3 protein: CASSLGTGGGYTF. Here the CDR3 DNA reads TGTGCCAGCAGCCTCGGGACAGGGGGTGGCTACACCTTC.

This chain links TRBV15 with TRBJ2-7; D unclear. The CDR3 is 14 amino acids. V dropped 5 bases and J dropped 4 bases, with 15 bases sitting between them. Germline V gene lookup returns CDR1 LNHNV and CDR2 YYDKDF (reference sequence). CDR3 in DNA: TGTGCCACCAGCCGAACTGAGCTCCGGTACGAGCAGTACTTC. It encodes CATSRTELRYEQYF.

The J gene is TRBJ1-5, the V gene TRBV6-5, with TRBD1 as a possible D gene (5 bases). The CDR3 consists of 15 residues. CDR1 is MNHEY, CDR2 SVGAGI, per germline. V shed 5 bases and J shed 3 bases, with 14 bases lying between them. CDR3 DNA: TGTGCCAGCAGTCCGGTTGGGGGGGTCAATCAGCCCCAGCATTTT. Amino acids: CASSPVGGVNQPQHF.

The chain couples TRBV28 to TRBJ1-1, with D unclear. Trimming cost V 1 base and J 6 bases, with 15 bases left between them. The CDR3 sequence is 15 residues long. The germline V gene encodes CDR1 MDHEN and CDR2 SYDVKM. CDR3 sequence reads: CASSLLIGSRAEAFF. The CDR3 DNA follows: TGTGCCAGCAGTTTATTGATCGGGTCCCGCGCTGAAGCTTTCTTT.

This sequence joins TRBV2 and TRBJ1-1, with D possibly TRBD1 on 6 matching bases. The V end was cut by 3 bases, the J end by 1 base, with 12 bases between. CDR3 size: 15 residues. Germline V CDR1 and CDR2: SNHLY, FYNNEI. In nucleotides, the CDR3 is TGTGCCAGCAGTGAGGGGGCCAGGAGGAACACTGAAGCTTTCTTT. It is translated as CASSEGARRNTEAFF.

This sequence joins TRBV14 and TRBJ1-1, with a possible D match to TRBD1 (5 bases). This CDR3 contains 15 residues. V lost 3 bases, J lost 5 bases, and 16 bases lay in between. Germline CDR1 and CDR2: SGHDN and FVKESK. Here the CDR3 reads CASSHHQGVRTEAFF. In nucleotides, the CDR3 is TGTGCCAGCAGCCACCACCAGGGCGTAAGGACTGAAGCTTTCTTT.

The V gene is TRBV7-9, the J gene TRBJ1-4; 7 nucleotides match TRBD1. The CDR3 is 16 amino acids. J lost 8 bases, V lost 0 bases, and 9 bases had no gene match. Looked up from germline, CDR1 is SEHNR and CDR2 is FQNEAQ (reference sequence). DNA of the CDR3: TGTGCCAGCAGCTTAGCCAGGGGACAGTTCCGAGAAAAACTGTTTTTT. As protein: CASSLARGQFREKLFF.

J is TRBJ2-1 and V is TRBV6-5; D call uncertain. Germline loops: CDR1 MNHEY, CDR2 SVGAGI. The CDR3 contains 13 residues. Trimming took 4 bases from V and 6 from J, leaving 10 bases between them. DNA for the CDR3: TGTGCCAGCAGTTTTTCAGGAACCAATGAGCAGTTCTTC. Its protein is CASSFSGTNEQFF.